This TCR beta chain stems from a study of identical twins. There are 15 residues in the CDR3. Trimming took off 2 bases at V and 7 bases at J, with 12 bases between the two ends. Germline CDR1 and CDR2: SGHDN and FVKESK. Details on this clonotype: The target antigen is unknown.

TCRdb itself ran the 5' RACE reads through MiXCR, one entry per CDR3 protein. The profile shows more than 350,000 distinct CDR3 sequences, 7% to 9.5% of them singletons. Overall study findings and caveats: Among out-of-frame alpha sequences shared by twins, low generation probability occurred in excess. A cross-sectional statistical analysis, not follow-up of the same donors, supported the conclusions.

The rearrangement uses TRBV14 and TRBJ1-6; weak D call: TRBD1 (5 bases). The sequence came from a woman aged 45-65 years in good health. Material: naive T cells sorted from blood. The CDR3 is CASSQFGGVNSPLHF. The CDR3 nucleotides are TGTGCCAGCAGCCAATTCGGGGGAGTGAATTCACCCCTCCACTTT.